Below, 3 T cell receptor beta chains from the same sample are listed, as sequenced in a study of CD4 and CD8 cells across lung adenocarcinoma regions. TCRdb independently ran MiXCR on the PCR reads; one entry per CDR3 protein. The table includes approximately 10,000 distinct CDR3 sequences, approximately 63% detected once. Sequencing was performed on CD8+ T cells from the margin of a lung tumor. Receptors were obtained from a male donor with lung adenocarcinoma. The CD4 and CD8 labels of this study may be unreliable.

This clonotype was detected a few times. V and J are TRBV6-1 and TRBJ1-2; D might be TRBD1 (6 bases). Germline lookup yields CDR1 MNHNS and CDR2 SASEGT. With 2 bases removed from V and 8 bases from J, the gap between germline ends came to 12 bases. The length of the CDR3 is 13 residues. CDR3 nucleotides: TGTGCCAGCAGTGAACTTGGACAGAGGGGCTACACCTTC. This translates into CASSELGQRGYTF.

This clonotype was observed a handful of times. The V and J genes are TRBV27 and TRBJ2-1; 14 bases are shared with TRBD2. V dropped 5 bases and J dropped 4; count of bases not matched to a gene: 13. CDR3 size: 19 residues. CDR1 and CDR2 (germline): MNHEY, SMNVEV (reference sequence). DNA of the CDR3: TGTGCCAGCAGTCGTTTCTCAGGCGGACTAGCGGGAGGTTACAATGAGCAGTTCTTC. The encoded protein is CASSRFSGGLAGGYNEQFF.

The V call is TRBV24-1, the J call TRBJ2-5; TRBD1 agrees at 12 bases. The end of the DNA fits TRBJ2-1 better, so the J call may be wrong. Per the germline V gene, CDR1 is KGHDR and CDR2 is SFDVKD. The CDR3 has 15 residues. The CDR3: CATSDFGTGGDEQFF. The CDR3 nucleotides are TGTGCCACCAGTGATTTCGGGACAGGGGGCGATGAGCAGTTCTTC.